Presented here are 28 T cell receptor beta chains from one specimen sequenced in a study of cytomegalovirus exposure and HLA in healthy donors. The PCR contained 60 Vbeta and 13 Jbeta primers. Sequencing used immunoSEQ multiplex PCR; TCRdb keeps in-frame clones, though not all of them. This sample has about 86,000 clones; 74% occur once, and the top ten carry 6.2%. The specimen sequenced was PBMCs. These receptors were collected from a woman aged 45-60 years in good health and CMV-seropositive.

This clone was counted only a few times. The chain recombines TRBV28 with TRBJ2-7; no clear D gene. The ends were cut back, 4 bases at V and 2 bases at J, with 9 bases in the middle. This CDR3 comprises 13 residues. The V gene's germline CDR1 is MDHEN and CDR2 SYDVKM. CDR3 nucleotide sequence: TGTGCCAGCAGTTACCGGGTCCCCTACGAGCAGTACTTC. It is translated as CASSYRVPYEQYF.

The chain uses TRBV10-3 and TRBJ2-3; 8 nucleotides align to TRBD2. The CDR3 runs to 16 residues. The germline gives CDR1 ENHRY, CDR2 SYGVKD. V lost 4 bases and J lost 2; bases outside the gene matches: 8. For the CDR3, the DNA is TGTGCCATCAGTGTCCTTAGCGGGGCCGCCACAGATACGCAGTATTTT. The encoded protein is CAISVLSGAATDTQYF.

This chain links TRBV6-5 with TRBJ2-1, with D tentatively TRBD2 (6 bases). This CDR3 has 14 amino acids. From germline, CDR1 is MNHEY and CDR2 SVGAGI. Trimming pared 4 bases from V and 4 bases from J, leaving 11 bases between. The CDR3 nucleotides read TGTGCCAGCAGTTTGGGAGGAACTTACAATGAGCAGTTCTTC. This sequence encodes CASSLGGTYNEQFF.

For the CDR3, the DNA is TGTGCCAGCAGTCGGACTAGCGGGAGTGGCTCCTACGAGCAGTACTTC. Encoded protein: CASSRTSGSGSYEQYF. The chain carries TRBV2 and TRBJ2-7; 13 bases agree with TRBD2. The CDR3 is 16 amino acids. Trimming took 5 bases from V and 0 from J; bases not matched to a gene: 4. Germline CDR1 and CDR2: SNHLY and FYNNEI.

The chain joins TRBV25-1 to TRBJ2-2; 14 bases map to TRBD2. Trimming took 3 bases from V and 7 from J; bases not matched to a gene: 4. The CDR3 runs 16 residues. The germline V gene encodes CDR1 MGHDK and CDR2 SYGVNS. The CDR3 reads CASSETSGRANGELFF. Written as DNA, the CDR3 is TGTGCCAGCAGTGAGACTAGCGGGAGGGCGAACGGGGAGCTGTTTTTT.

This clone was counted a few times. The chain uses TRBV6-5 and TRBJ1-5; the D is unclear. The CDR3 runs to 15 residues. CDR1 is MNHEY and CDR2 is SVGAGI in the germline V gene. The germline V and J ends were trimmed by 0 bases and 0 bases, with 6 bases remaining between them. Here the CDR3 reads CASSYSVDSNQPQHF. As DNA, the CDR3 is TGTGCCAGCAGTTACTCCGTAGATAGCAATCAGCCCCAGCATTTT.

This chain links TRBV28 with TRBJ2-1; D is undetermined. CDR3 length: 13 amino acids. V was clipped by 6 bases and J by 2 bases, with 8 bases between them. Germline loops: CDR1 MDHEN, CDR2 SYDVKM. The CDR3 spells CASRRDTYNEQFF. Written as DNA, the CDR3 is TGTGCCAGCAGACGCGACACCTACAATGAGCAGTTCTTC.

The V and J genes are TRBV6-6 and TRBJ2-5, with 8 bases identical to TRBD2. The V segment lost 6 bases and the J segment 7 bases; nucleotides outside the gene matches: 13. The CDR3 covers 15 residues. From germline, CDR1 is MNHNY and CDR2 SVGAGI (reference sequence). The DNA of the CDR3 is TGTGCCAGCAGCCCCGGGGCGGGGGGATCAAGGACCCAGTACTTC. This codes for CASSPGAGGSRTQYF.

This chain uses TRBV11-2 with TRBJ2-1; TRBD2 is a possible D gene (6 bases). V was trimmed by 8 bases and J by 0 bases, leaving 14 bases between them. There are 15 residues in the CDR3. CDR1 and CDR2 (germline): SGHAT, FQNNGV. CDR3 residues: CASARGDSSYNEQFF. The CDR3 DNA follows: TGTGCCAGCGCCCGAGGGGACTCCTCCTACAATGAGCAGTTCTTC.

This clone has a handful of counts. The chain has TRBV27 and TRBJ2-5, with 7 bases identical to TRBD1. Looked up from germline, CDR1 is MNHEY and CDR2 is SMNVEV (reference sequence). The ends lost 3 bases at V and 0 bases at J; junction bases unmatched: 1. This CDR3 is 14 amino acids long. CDR3 DNA sequence: TGTGCCAGCAGTTTGGGACAGAACCAAGAGACCCAGTACTTC. Residues: CASSLGQNQETQYF.

The sample holds a few counts of this clone. The V call is TRBV7-2, the J call TRBJ1-1; D gene unclear. The germline V gene encodes CDR1 SGHTA and CDR2 FQGNSA. Trimming shortened V by 1 base and J by 4 bases, and 7 bases separated the two germline ends. The CDR3 runs 13 residues. DNA for the CDR3: TGTGCCAGCAGCTTAGGATACAGCACTGAAGCTTTCTTT. It codes for CASSLGYSTEAFF.

The chain combines TRBV11-3 with TRBJ1-2; 7 bases are a match to TRBD1. Trimming removed 5 bases from V and 5 bases from J; junction bases left unmatched: 5. This CDR3 has 13 amino acids. Germline loops: CDR1 SGHNT, CDR2 YENEEA. The CDR3 is CASSPRTGYGYTF. Written as DNA, the CDR3 is TGTGCCAGCAGCCCACGGACAGGTTATGGCTACACCTTC. The full variable domain, completed using reference TRBV11-3 and TRBJ1-2, is EAGVVQSPRYKIIEKKQPVAFWCNPISGHNTLYWYLQNLGQGPELLIRYENEEAVDDSQLPKDRFSAERLKGVDSTLKIQPAELGDSAVYLCASSPRTGYGYTFGSGTRLTVV.

The chain couples TRBV5-6 to TRBJ1-1; no firm D call. Germline V gene lookup returns CDR1 SGHDT and CDR2 YYEEEE. The CDR3 loop spans 13 amino acids. The V gene lost 3 bases and the J gene lost 3 bases, with 9 bases spanning the gap. The CDR3: CASSWETDTEAFF. The CDR3 DNA reads as TGTGCCAGCAGCTGGGAGACGGACACTGAAGCTTTCTTT.

This chain uses TRBV27 with TRBJ1-2; D call uncertain. Germline CDR1 MNHEY, CDR2 SMNVEV (reference sequence). V lost 1 base to trimming and J lost 2 bases, with 14 bases between them. This CDR3 spans 16 amino acids. CDR3 loop: CASSLLGLGDNYGYTF. The CDR3 nucleotides read TGTGCCAGCAGTTTATTAGGCTTGGGAGACAACTATGGCTACACCTTC.

CDR3 region: CASSVGRGWGQETQYF. CDR3 nucleotide sequence: TGTGCCAGCAGCGTAGGCCGGGGTTGGGGCCAAGAGACCCAGTACTTC. J is TRBJ2-5 and V is TRBV9, with D possibly matching TRBD2 (5 bases). The V gene lost 0 bases and the J gene lost 1 base, with 13 bases spanning the gap. CDR1 and CDR2 (germline): SGDLS, YYNGEE. The CDR3 runs 16 residues.

The CDR3, as DNA: TGTGCCAGCAGCGTTGTGGCCAACACCTACGAGCAGTACTTC. This encodes CASSVVANTYEQYF. The chain combines TRBV9 with TRBJ2-7; no firm D call. Germline CDR1 SGDLS, CDR2 YYNGEE. The CDR3 runs to 14 residues. Trimming pared 2 bases from V and 2 bases from J, leaving 11 bases between.

The CDR3: CASSLDGGLNYGYTF. The CDR3 coding sequence is TGTGCCAGCAGTTTAGATGGGGGCCTAAACTATGGCTACACCTTC. V usage is TRBV27 and J usage is TRBJ1-2, with D possibly matching TRBD1 (6 bases). This CDR3 is 15 amino acids long. Germline loops: CDR1 MNHEY, CDR2 SMNVEV (reference sequence). V was pared by 2 bases and J by 2 bases, with 12 bases between.

Points on this clone: One junction end does not reproduce the germline sequence, and a read error may be involved. This chain links TRBV29-1 with TRBJ2-7; a weak D match, TRBD1 (6 bases). The CDR3 has 12 residues. CDR1 and CDR2 (germline): SQVTM, ANQGSEA. CDR3 nucleotide sequence: TGCAGCGTCCAGCTACAGGGTATTGAGCAGTGCTTC. This gives the protein CSVQLQGIEQCF.

This rearrangement joins TRBV2 to TRBJ1-1; no definite D call. The CDR3 runs to 14 residues. V was clipped by 0 bases and J by 4 bases, with 9 bases between them. Germline assignment: CDR1 SNHLY and CDR2 FYNNEI. CDR3 DNA: TGTGCCAGCAGTGAAGCGCTTGCGGGCACTGAAGCTTTCTTT. Amino acid sequence: CASSEALAGTEAFF. Using reference TRBV2 and TRBJ1-1 for the parts outside the CDR3, the full variable domain is EPEVTQTPSHQVTQMGQEVILRCVPISNHLYFYWYRQILGQKVEFLVSFYNNEISEKSEIFDDQFSVERPDGSNFTLKIRSTKLEDSAMYFCASSEALAGTEAFFGQGTRLTVV.

This rearrangement joins TRBV21-1 to TRBJ1-1; TRBD1 is the table's D call and was not checked against the DNA. TRBV21-1 is a documented pseudogene. This CDR3 comprises 12 residues. The CDR3 nucleotides are TGTGCCAGCAGCCCAGGGGACACTGAAGCTTTCTTT. It yields the protein CASSPGDTEAFF.

This chain links TRBV28 with TRBJ2-1; maybe TRBD2 (5 bases). This CDR3 comprises 17 residues. V was cut by 3 bases and J by 0 bases, with 15 bases left in between. Germline V gene data show CDR1 as MDHEN and CDR2 as SYDVKM. The CDR3 coding sequence is TGTGCCAGCAGTTTCTTGCCTAGCAGGAGCTCCTACAATGAGCAGTTCTTC. Protein: CASSFLPSRSSYNEQFF. Filled out from reference TRBV28 and TRBJ2-1, the complete variable domain reads DVKVTQSSRYLVKRTGEKVFLECVQDMDHENMFWYRQDPGLGLRLIYFSYDVKMKEKGDIPEGYSVSREKKERFSLILESASTNQTSMYLCASSFLPSRSSYNEQFFGPGTRLTVL.

In this sample, this clone turned up once. The chain carries TRBV4-2 and TRBJ1-5; D might be TRBD1 (5 bases). Trimming took off 4 bases at V and 0 bases at J, with 16 bases between the two ends. This CDR3 is built from 17 residues. The germline CDR1 and CDR2 sequences are LGHNA and YNFKEQ. CDR3 protein: CASSPEGGADSNQPQHF. In DNA, the CDR3 is TGTGCCAGCAGCCCCGAGGGAGGGGCCGATAGCAATCAGCCCCAGCATTTT.

This clone was recorded a few times. The chain links TRBV5-1 to TRBJ2-5; D perhaps matches TRBD2 (6 bases). Deletions cut 1 base from V and 5 bases from J, with 18 bases between. Germline V lookup: CDR1 SGHRS, CDR2 YFSETQ. The CDR3 covers 16 residues. The CDR3 reads CASSLSPAGPFETQYF. In DNA form, the CDR3 reads TGCGCCAGCAGCTTGAGTCCGGCGGGACCGTTCGAGACCCAGTACTTC.

Only a few counts were recorded for this clone. The chain employs TRBV27 and TRBJ1-2; D unresolved. This CDR3 is built from 13 residues. The V end was cut by 5 bases, the J end by 2 bases, with 9 bases between. Per germline, CDR1 MNHEY and CDR2 SMNVEV (reference sequence). The CDR3 sequence is CASSALLNYGYTF. CDR3 DNA sequence: TGTGCCAGCAGTGCGCTCTTGAACTATGGCTACACCTTC.

The rearrangement joins TRBV2 to TRBJ1-1, with 7 nucleotides matching TRBD1. Unmatched junction bases numbered 6, after V lost 6 bases and J lost 2 bases. There are 14 residues in the CDR3. Germline V CDR1 and CDR2: SNHLY, FYNNEI. DNA for the CDR3: TGTGCCAGCAGACCGGGACAGATCAACACTGAAGCTTTCTTT. This sequence encodes CASRPGQINTEAFF.

V is TRBV9 and J is TRBJ1-1; D remains unclear. This CDR3 comprises 14 residues. V lost 0 bases to trimming and J lost 11 bases, with 17 bases between them. Germline V gene data show CDR1 as SGDLS and CDR2 as YYNGEE. CDR3 nucleotides: TGTGCCAGCAGCGTAGTTGGGGAGGGTGGGGAGGCTTTCTTT. It translates to CASSVVGEGGEAFF.

The chain recombines TRBV2 with TRBJ1-5, with TRBD1 as a possible D gene (5 bases). The CDR3 has 14 residues. The V gene lost 8 bases and the J gene lost 0 bases, with 11 bases spanning the gap. CDR1 is SNHLY and CDR2 is FYNNEI in the germline V gene. CDR3 region: CASGGTYSNQPQHF. DNA for the CDR3: TGTGCCAGCGGAGGGACCTATAGCAATCAGCCCCAGCATTTT.

V is TRBV2 and J is TRBJ2-6; 8 nucleotides line up with TRBD1. Looked up from germline, CDR1 is SNHLY and CDR2 is FYNNEI. The CDR3 has 15 residues. The trim removed 1 base at V and 6 bases at J, leaving 2 bases unmatched. In nucleotides, the CDR3 is TGTGCCAGCAGTGAAGAGGGACAGGTGGCCAACGTCCTGACTTTC. Encoded protein: CASSEEGQVANVLTF.